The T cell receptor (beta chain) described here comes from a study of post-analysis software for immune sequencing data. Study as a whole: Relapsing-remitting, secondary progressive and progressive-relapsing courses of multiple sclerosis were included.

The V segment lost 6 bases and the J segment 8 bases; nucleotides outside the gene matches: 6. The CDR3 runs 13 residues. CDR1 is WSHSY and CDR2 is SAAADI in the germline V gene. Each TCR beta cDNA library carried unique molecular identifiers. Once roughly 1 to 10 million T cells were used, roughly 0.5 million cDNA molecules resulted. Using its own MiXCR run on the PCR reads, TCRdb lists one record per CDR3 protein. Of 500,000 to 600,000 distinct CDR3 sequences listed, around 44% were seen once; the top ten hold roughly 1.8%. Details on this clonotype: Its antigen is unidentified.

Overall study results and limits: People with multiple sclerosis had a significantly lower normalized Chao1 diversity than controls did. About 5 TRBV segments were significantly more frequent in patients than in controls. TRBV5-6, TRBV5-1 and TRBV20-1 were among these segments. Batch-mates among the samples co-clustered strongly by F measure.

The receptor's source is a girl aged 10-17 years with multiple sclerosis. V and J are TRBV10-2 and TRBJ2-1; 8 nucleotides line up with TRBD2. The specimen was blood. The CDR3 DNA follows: TGCGCCAGCAGGGTTAGCGGGGTGGATGAGCAGTTCTTC. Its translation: CASRVSGVDEQFF.